These 13 T cell receptor beta chains were all obtained from the same sample, sequenced in a study of follicular helper T cells after annual influenza vaccination. The sample's time point: 2013-2014 season, 7 days after vaccination. Using immunoSEQ multiplex PCR, the repertoire was profiled, and TCRdb retains in-frame clones only, with some absent. The table lists 9,700 or so clones, roughly four fifths of them singletons. The sequencing used CXCR5- memory CD4+ T cells sorted from blood, collected 7 days after influenza vaccination. The receptors derive from an adult who received the influenza vaccine.

The rearrangement links TRBV6-5 to TRBJ1-1; D is possibly TRBD1 (5 bases). Germline CDR1 is MNHEY and CDR2 is SVGAGI. This CDR3 is 13 amino acids long. V was shortened by 6 bases and J by 2 bases, with 10 bases between the two germline ends. This CDR3 reads CASSLDRNTEAFF. CDR3 nucleotides: TGTGCCAGCAGCCTCGACAGAAACACTGAAGCTTTCTTT.

The chain employs TRBV6-1 and TRBJ2-7; 11 bases are shared with TRBD2. Germline CDR1 and CDR2: MNHNS and SASEGT. The V and J ends lost 10 bases and 5 bases, in that order; junction bases with no gene match: 13. This CDR3 contains 15 residues. CDR3 sequence reads: CATTGTSGPRNEQYF. For the CDR3, the DNA is TGTGCCACTACCGGGACTAGCGGCCCCCGGAACGAGCAGTACTTC.

The gene calls are TRBV5-6 and TRBJ1-3; D is uncertain. Germline values: CDR1 SGHDT, CDR2 YYEEEE. This CDR3 region has 17 residues. Trimming pared 1 base from V and 0 bases from J, leaving 14 bases between. CDR3 loop: CASSLKEGGRSGNTIYF. CDR3 sequence (DNA): TGTGCCAGCAGCTTGAAAGAGGGAGGCCGCTCTGGAAACACCATATATTTT.

The chain has TRBV4-2 and TRBJ1-2; no firm D call. Trimming pared 0 bases from V and 4 bases from J, leaving 15 bases between. The CDR3 sequence is 16 residues long. The germline gives CDR1 LGHNA, CDR2 YNFKEQ. The CDR3 protein is CASSQDVGRLVYGYTF. The CDR3 region has the DNA TGTGCCAGCAGCCAAGATGTAGGGAGGTTGGTCTATGGCTACACCTTC.

This chain links TRBV7-2 with TRBJ2-2; no definite D call. Trimming cost V 2 bases and J 4 bases, with 11 bases left between them. This CDR3 contains 15 residues. CDR1 is SGHTA and CDR2 is FQGNSA in the germline V gene. Here the CDR3 reads CASSLSTAPTGELFF. Written as DNA, the CDR3 is TGTGCCAGCAGCTTAAGTACCGCCCCCACCGGGGAGCTGTTTTTT.

This chain connects TRBV28 to TRBJ2-5; D remains unclear. From germline, CDR1 is MDHEN and CDR2 SYDVKM. The CDR3 is 14 amino acids. V shed 5 bases and J shed 4 bases, with 14 bases lying between them. The CDR3 region is CASSRDLSLETQYF. The CDR3 DNA sequence: TGTGCCAGCAGTCGAGATTTGTCGCTAGAGACCCAGTACTTC.

The V call is TRBV5-6, the J call TRBJ1-3; unclear D gene. V lost 4 bases to trimming and J lost 0 bases, with 14 bases between them. The CDR3 has 16 amino acids. Germline V lookup: CDR1 SGHDT, CDR2 YYEEEE. CDR3 residues: CASSSRTSDSGNTIYF. Written as DNA, the CDR3 is TGTGCCAGCAGCAGCCGTACAAGCGACTCTGGAAACACCATATATTTT. Filled out from reference TRBV5-6 and TRBJ1-3, the complete variable domain reads DAGVTQSPTHLIKTRGQQVTLRCSPKSGHDTVSWYQQALGQGPQFIFQYYEEEERQRGNFPDRFSGHQFPNYSSELNVNALLLGDSALYLCASSSRTSDSGNTIYFGEGSWLTVV.

The J gene is TRBJ1-1, the V gene TRBV5-1; the D gene is possibly TRBD1 (5 bases). The CDR3 contains 14 residues. Germline CDR1 SGHRS, CDR2 YFSETQ. Trimming took off 4 bases at V and 7 bases at J, with 17 bases between the two ends. CDR3 protein: CASSLGHSGSEAFF. The CDR3 DNA sequence: TGCGCCAGCAGCCTAGGACACTCCGGGAGTGAAGCTTTCTTT.

The DNA for the CDR3 is TGTGCCAGTAGTAAAATCCGCCACACCACAGATACGCAGTATTTT. As protein: CASSKIRHTTDTQYF. V is TRBV19 and J is TRBJ2-3, with D unresolved. The CDR3 is 15 amino acids. Germline V gene lookup returns CDR1 LNHDA and CDR2 SQIVND (reference sequence). Trimming cost V 4 bases and J 2 bases, with 13 bases left between them.

This chain connects TRBV4-3 to TRBJ2-3; TRBD1 agrees at 7 bases. After removal of 1 base from V and 0 bases from J, the junction contained 13 bases not matched to a gene. This CDR3 is built from 19 residues. Germline values: CDR1 LGHNA, CDR2 YSLEER. The CDR3 region has the DNA TGCGCCAGCAGCCAAGGAACAGGGGAATATCCTTCTAGCACAGATACGCAGTATTTT. It encodes CASSQGTGEYPSSTDTQYF.

The CDR3 sequence: CASSRDSYEQYF. The CDR3 bases are TGTGCCAGCAGTCGGGACTCCTACGAGCAGTACTTC. The chain is built from TRBV2 and TRBJ2-7; D is possibly TRBD2 (5 bases). Germline values: CDR1 SNHLY, CDR2 FYNNEI. Trimming took off 5 bases at V and 0 bases at J, with 5 bases between the two ends. This CDR3 contains 12 residues.

The rearrangement joins TRBV19 to TRBJ1-6, with D tentatively TRBD1 (6 bases). Germline V gene sequence: CDR1 LNHDA, CDR2 SQIVND (reference sequence). This CDR3 has 14 residues. V dropped 4 bases and J dropped 4 bases, with 8 bases sitting between them. Written as DNA, the CDR3 is TGTGCCAGTAGTAGGACAGAGTATAATTCACCCCTCCACTTT. It is translated as CASSRTEYNSPLHF.

This clone was detected a few times. The chain joins TRBV19 to TRBJ2-3; 8 bases match TRBD1. Germline-derived CDR1 and CDR2 are LNHDA and SQIVND (reference sequence). Germline trimming cut 3 bases from V and 3 bases from J; bases unmatched to any gene: 5. The CDR3 is made up of 15 amino acids. CDR3 residues: CASSIGQGGTDTQYF. CDR3 DNA sequence: TGTGCCAGTAGTATCGGACAGGGAGGAACAGATACGCAGTATTTT.